The 20 T cell receptor beta chains below come from one sample, sequenced in a study of cytomegalovirus exposure and HLA in healthy donors. PCR involved 60 Vbeta and 13 Jbeta primers. Sequencing was performed with immunoSEQ multiplex PCR; in TCRdb, only in-frame clones are kept and a portion is missing. The sample gives about 180,000 clones, 77% of which show up once; 3.5% to 4.5% is in the top ten. Sequenced input: PBMCs. The source is a woman in her sixties in good health and CMV-seropositive.

The chain joins TRBV29-1 to TRBJ2-7, with 7 bases that match TRBD1. From germline, CDR1 is SQVTM and CDR2 ANQGSEA. The CDR3 length is 14 residues. V lost 2 bases and J lost 3; bases outside the gene matches: 7. For the CDR3, the DNA is TGCAGCGTTGAAAGACAGGGCCCCGGCTACGAGCAGTACTTC. It codes for CSVERQGPGYEQYF.

The chain combines TRBV7-8 with TRBJ2-1; unclear D gene. CDR3 length: 15 amino acids. Germline V gives CDR1 SGHVS, CDR2 FQNEAQ. V was clipped by 1 base and J by 8 bases, with 15 bases between them. CDR3 sequence reads: CASSLEFLAEDEQFF. The DNA for the CDR3 is TGTGCCAGCAGCTTAGAGTTTTTAGCAGAGGATGAGCAGTTCTTC.

The V and J genes are TRBV7-2 and TRBJ1-5; 9 nucleotides line up with TRBD1. The CDR3 runs to 13 residues. The trim removed 4 bases at V and 7 bases at J, leaving 2 bases unmatched. Germline V gene lookup returns CDR1 SGHTA and CDR2 FQGNSA. The CDR3 coding sequence is TGTGCCAGCAGCTCGGGACAGGGCCAGCCCCAGCATTTT. Translating it yields CASSSGQGQPQHF.

This clone showed up just a few times. The genes are TRBV5-1 and TRBJ2-7, with a weak D call TRBD2 (5 bases). Trimming cost V 0 bases and J 3 bases, with 10 bases left between them. CDR1 is SGHRS and CDR2 is YFSETQ in the germline V gene. This CDR3 is 14 amino acids long. The chain's CDR3 is CASSLETRGYEQYF. In DNA form, the CDR3 reads TGCGCCAGCAGCTTGGAAACTCGGGGCTACGAGCAGTACTTC.

The rearrangement links TRBV7-2 to TRBJ1-4; 9 nucleotides match TRBD1. The CDR3 has 14 residues. Trimming cost V 4 bases and J 7 bases; bases outside gene matches: 4. The germline CDR1 and CDR2 sequences are SGHTA and FQGNSA. The CDR3 here is CASSWGQGGEKLFF. DNA of the CDR3: TGTGCCAGCAGCTGGGGACAGGGCGGTGAAAAACTGTTTTTT.

This clone was observed a single time. The chain has TRBV4-2 and TRBJ1-2, with 9 bases aligning to TRBD1. Germline trimming cut 4 bases from V and 0 bases from J; bases unmatched to any gene: 9. The germline V gene has CDR1 LGHNA and CDR2 YNFKEQ. CDR3 length equals 17 residues. The CDR3, as DNA: TGTGCCAGCAGCCTTTATTGGACAGGGGCGGCTAACTATGGCTACACCTTC. Its translation is CASSLYWTGAANYGYTF.

The rearrangement joins TRBV19 to TRBJ2-3, with no clear D. The CDR3 loop spans 11 amino acids. The germline V gene encodes CDR1 LNHDA and CDR2 SQIVND (reference sequence). The V gene lost 6 bases and the J gene lost 2 bases, with 3 bases spanning the gap. CDR3 protein: CASSFTDTQYF. The CDR3 bases are TGTGCCAGTAGCTTCACAGATACGCAGTATTTT.

The chain has TRBV7-2 and TRBJ2-5, with 7 bases that match TRBD1. Trimming removed 5 bases from V and 5 bases from J; junction bases left unmatched: 11. The germline gives CDR1 SGHTA, CDR2 FQGNSA. This CDR3 comprises 15 residues. The DNA for the CDR3 is TGTGCCAGCAGCCTAGGGGGCGGTTTTGGGGAGACCCAGTACTTC. Its translation: CASSLGGGFGETQYF.

The CDR3: CASSGRGATDTQYF. The CDR3 region has the DNA TGTGCCAGCAGCGGCAGGGGAGCGACAGATACGCAGTATTTT. The chain employs TRBV9 and TRBJ2-3; a weak D match, TRBD1 (6 bases). CDR1 is SGDLS and CDR2 is YYNGEE in the germline V gene. The CDR3 runs to 14 residues. V dropped 3 bases and J dropped 3 bases, with 11 bases sitting between them.

The rearrangement joins TRBV19 to TRBJ1-1, with D possibly matching TRBD1 (5 bases). This CDR3 has 13 residues. V was trimmed by 1 base and J by 12 bases, leaving 15 bases between them. CDR1 and CDR2 (germline): LNHDA, SQIVND (reference sequence). The CDR3 DNA is TGTGCCAGTAGTATAGTAGGGGTAGGGAAAACTTTCTTT. Amino acid sequence: CASSIVGVGKTFF. The full variable domain, with the rest looked up from reference TRBV19 and TRBJ1-1, is DGGITQSPKYLFRKEGQNVTLSCEQNLNHDAMYWYRQDPGQGLRLIYYSQIVNDFQKGDIAEGYSVSREKKESFPLTVTSAQKNPTAFYLCASSIVGVGKTFFGQGTRLTVV.

The chain links TRBV5-1 to TRBJ2-3; TRBD1 aligns across 9 bases. The CDR3 is made up of 15 amino acids. The V segment lost 3 bases and the J segment 3 bases; nucleotides outside the gene matches: 5. Germline CDR1 reads SGHRS; CDR2 reads YFSETQ. CDR3: CASSYYRGLTDTQYF. In DNA, the CDR3 is TGCGCCAGCAGCTACTACAGGGGGCTTACAGATACGCAGTATTTT.

V usage is TRBV18 and J usage is TRBJ1-2; D gene uncertain. Germline assignment: CDR1 KGHSH and CDR2 LQKENI. V lost 3 bases and J 8 bases, leaving 10 bases between the germline ends. CDR3 length: 12 residues. The CDR3 here is CASSPERSGYTF. CDR3 bases: TGTGCCAGCTCACCGGAGAGGAGCGGCTACACCTTC.

The gene calls are TRBV2 and TRBJ2-1; 10 nucleotides line up with TRBD2. The CDR3 consists of 21 residues. Per the germline V gene, CDR1 is SNHLY and CDR2 is FYNNEI. The V and J ends lost 6 bases and 0 bases, in that order; junction bases with no gene match: 20. The CDR3 DNA sequence: TGTGCCAGCAGATCTCTGGGGAAGCGGGGGGGACATTCGAGCTCCTACAATGAGCAGTTCTTC. Translating it yields CASRSLGKRGGHSSSYNEQFF.

J is TRBJ1-3 and V is TRBV2, with D perhaps TRBD1 (6 bases). The V and J ends lost 8 bases and 0 bases respectively, with 11 bases between them. The CDR3 has 14 residues. CDR1 and CDR2 from the germline V gene are SNHLY and FYNNEI. CDR3 protein: CASEGGGSGNTIYF. CDR3 nucleotide sequence: TGTGCCAGCGAGGGAGGGGGCTCTGGAAACACCATATATTTT.

The V call is TRBV27, the J call TRBJ2-5; no reliable D call. This CDR3 is built from 15 residues. V lost 2 bases and J lost 1, with 11 bases in between. Germline V lookup: CDR1 MNHEY, CDR2 SMNVEV (reference sequence). CDR3 in amino acids: CASSLLGAIQETQYF. CDR3 DNA: TGTGCCAGCAGTTTACTTGGAGCCATCCAAGAGACCCAGTACTTC.

This chain uses TRBV4-2 with TRBJ2-2; D may be TRBD2 (5 bases). The CDR3 contains 14 residues. V gave up 4 bases and J gave up 7 bases, with 13 bases separating them. The V gene's germline CDR1 is LGHNA and CDR2 YNFKEQ. CDR3 sequence (DNA): TGTGCCAGCAGCCCACAGCGGACCGGCGGGGAGCTGTTTTTT. It yields the protein CASSPQRTGGELFF.

The V and J genes are TRBV7-2 and TRBJ2-7; 7 bases are shared with TRBD2. The germline V gene encodes CDR1 SGHTA and CDR2 FQGNSA. V shed 3 bases and J 2 bases; nucleotides not matched to a gene: 4. This CDR3 contains 14 residues. The CDR3 region is CASSFGGSTYEQYF. CDR3 DNA sequence: TGTGCCAGCAGCTTCGGGGGGAGTACCTACGAGCAGTACTTC.

V gene TRBV6-5 combines with J gene TRBJ1-6; D call uncertain. This CDR3 spans 16 amino acids. The germline V gene has CDR1 MNHEY and CDR2 SVGAGI. V was clipped by 2 bases and J by 3 bases, with 11 bases between them. CDR3 bases: TGTGCCAGCAGTTACGTGTCGGGGAGCTATAATTCACCCCTCCACTTT. Its translation is CASSYVSGSYNSPLHF.

J is TRBJ1-3 and V is TRBV18; maybe TRBD1 (6 bases). Per the germline V gene, CDR1 is KGHSH and CDR2 is LQKENI. This CDR3 is built from 14 residues. V dropped 3 bases and J dropped 7 bases, with 13 bases sitting between them. The CDR3 DNA reads TGTGCCAGCTCACCTGGGACATATCAGAACACCATATATTTT. The encoded protein is CASSPGTYQNTIYF.

This sequence joins TRBV9 and TRBJ2-5; 9 bases map to TRBD2. CDR3 size: 17 residues. Germline CDR1 is SGDLS and CDR2 is YYNGEE. The ends lost 0 bases at V and 5 bases at J; junction bases unmatched: 11. This chain's CDR3 is CASSVGSLAGSGETQYF. The CDR3 DNA reads TGTGCCAGCAGCGTAGGATCTCTAGCGGGGTCCGGGGAGACCCAGTACTTC.